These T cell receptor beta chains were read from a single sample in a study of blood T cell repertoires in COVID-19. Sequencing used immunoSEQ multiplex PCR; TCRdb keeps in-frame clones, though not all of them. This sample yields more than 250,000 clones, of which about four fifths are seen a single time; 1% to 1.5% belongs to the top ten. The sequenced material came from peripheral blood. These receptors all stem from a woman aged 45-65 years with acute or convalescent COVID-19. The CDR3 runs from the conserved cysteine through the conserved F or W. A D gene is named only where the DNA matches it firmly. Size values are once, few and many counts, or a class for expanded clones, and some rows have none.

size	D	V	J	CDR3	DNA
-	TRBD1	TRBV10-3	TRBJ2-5	CAIGTGNGETQYF	TGTGCCATCGGGACAGGGAACGGGGAGACCCAGTACTTC
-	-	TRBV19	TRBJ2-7	CASSVEYEQYF	TGTGCCAGTAGCGTTGAGTACGAGCAGTACTTC
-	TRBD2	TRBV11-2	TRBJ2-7	CASSRWGRVEQYF	TGTGCCAGCAGCCGTTGGGGGAGGGTGGAGCAGTACTTC
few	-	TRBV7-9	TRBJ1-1	CASSLRERDTEAFF	TGTGCCAGCAGCTTACGAGAGAGAGACACTGAAGCTTTCTTT
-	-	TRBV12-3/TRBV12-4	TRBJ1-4	CASSFGGPEKLFF	TGTGCCAGCAGTTTTGGAGGTCCCGAAAAACTGTTTTTT
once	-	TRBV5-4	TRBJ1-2	CASSFRGGARDGYTF	TGTGCCAGCAGCTTCCGGGGGGGCGCCAGGGATGGCTACACCTTC
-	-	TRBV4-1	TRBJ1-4	CASSRLQELGINEKLFF	TGCGCCAGCAGCCGTCTACAGGAGCTGGGGATTAATGAAAAACTGTTTTTT
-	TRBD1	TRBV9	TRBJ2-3	CASSVGDRGSDTQYF	TGTGCCAGCAGCGTAGGCGACAGGGGTTCAGATACGCAGTATTTT
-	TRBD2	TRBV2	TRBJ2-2	CASSGLAGGSTGELFF	TGTGCCAGCAGCGGTCTGGCGGGGGGATCTACCGGGGAGCTGTTTTTT
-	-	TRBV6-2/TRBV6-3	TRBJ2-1	CASSYNRYNEQFF	TGTGCCAGCAGTTACAACCGGTACAATGAGCAGTTCTTC
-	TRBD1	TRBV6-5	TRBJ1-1	CASRQGNTEAFF	TGTGCCAGCCGACAGGGCAACACTGAAGCTTTCTTT
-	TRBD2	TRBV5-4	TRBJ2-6	CASSLIRAGVFSGANVLTF	TGTGCCAGCAGCTTGATAAGGGCGGGGGTCTTCTCTGGGGCCAACGTCCTGACTTTC
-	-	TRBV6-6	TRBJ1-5	CASSRGGAGNQPQHF	TGTGCCAGCAGTAGGGGGGGCGCGGGCAATCAGCCCCAGCATTTT
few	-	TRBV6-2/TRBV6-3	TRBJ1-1	CASSSPHDSHEAFF	TGTGCCAGCAGTTCACCTCATGACAGCCATGAAGCTTTCTTT
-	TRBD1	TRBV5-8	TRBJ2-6	CASSVGQNSGANVLTF	TGTGCCAGCAGCGTGGGACAGAACTCTGGGGCCAACGTCCTGACTTTC
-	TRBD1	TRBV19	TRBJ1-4	CASRNRDRVDEKLFF	TGTGCCAGTAGAAACCGGGACAGGGTGGACGAAAAACTGTTTTTT
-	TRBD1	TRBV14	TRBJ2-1	CASSQGGGSFNEQFF	TGTGCCAGCAGCCAAGGAGGGGGCTCTTTCAATGAGCAGTTCTTC
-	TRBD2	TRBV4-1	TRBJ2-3	CASSQGRGGGASDTQYF	TGCGCCAGCAGCCAAGGGAGGGGCGGGGGGGCCTCAGATACGCAGTATTTT
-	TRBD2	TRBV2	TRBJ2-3	CASRTSGAGMDTQYF	TGTGCCAGCAGGACTAGCGGGGCGGGGATGGATACGCAGTATTTT
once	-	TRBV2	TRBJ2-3	CASSEPIVSAHF	TGTGCCAGCAGTGAACCCATTGTGAGCGCACATTTT
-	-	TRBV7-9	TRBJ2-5	CASSTDGGETQYF	TGTGCCAGCAGCACCGACGGCGGGGAGACCCAGTACTTC
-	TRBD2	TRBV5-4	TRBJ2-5	CASRMGGGQETQYF	TGTGCCAGCAGGATGGGGGGGGGCCAAGAGACCCAGTACTTC
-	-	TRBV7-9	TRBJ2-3	CASSRRAGKDTQYF	TGTGCCAGCAGTAGGCGGGCCGGGAAAGATACGCAGTATTTT
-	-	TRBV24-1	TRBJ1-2	CATGGGDYGYTF	TGTGCCACCGGGGGAGGGGACTATGGCTACACCTTC
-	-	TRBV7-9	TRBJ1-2	CASSSRASNYGYTF	TGTGCCAGCAGCTCGAGAGCCTCTAACTATGGCTACACCTTC
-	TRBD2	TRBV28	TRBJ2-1	CASSYSGGTYNEQFF	TGTGCCAGCAGCTATAGCGGGGGGACCTACAATGAGCAGTTCTTC
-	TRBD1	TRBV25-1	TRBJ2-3	CASSEDQGADTQYF	TGTGCCAGCAGTGAGGACCAGGGGGCAGATACGCAGTATTTT
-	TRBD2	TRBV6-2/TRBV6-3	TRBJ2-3	CASSKPGLAGDTQYF	TGTGCCAGCAGTAAACCGGGACTAGCAGGAGATACGCAGTATTTT
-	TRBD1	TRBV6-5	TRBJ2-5	CASRGTGRETQYF	TGTGCCAGCAGGGGGACAGGGAGGGAGACCCAGTACTTC
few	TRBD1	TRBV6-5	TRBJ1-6	CASSKNEEDRKEF	TGTGCCAGCAGCAAGAACGAAGAGGACAGGAAGGAGTTT
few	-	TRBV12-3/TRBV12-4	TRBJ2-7	CASSFSRAYEQYF	TGTGCCAGCAGTTTCAGCAGGGCGTACGAGCAGTACTTC
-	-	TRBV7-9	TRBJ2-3	CASRANTDTQYF	TGTGCCAGCAGGGCAAACACAGATACGCAGTATTTT
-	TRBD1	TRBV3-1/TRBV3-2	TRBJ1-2	CASSQDWGDRSYTF	TGTGCCAGCAGCCAAGATTGGGGGGACAGGAGCTACACCTTC
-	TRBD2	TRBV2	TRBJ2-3	CASSRAGAVDTQYF	TGTGCCAGCAGTCGAGCGGGGGCGGTAGATACGCAGTATTTT
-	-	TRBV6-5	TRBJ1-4	CASSKRGVTNEKLFF	TGTGCCAGCAGTAAGCGCGGGGTAACTAATGAAAAACTGTTTTTT
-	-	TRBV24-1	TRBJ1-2	CATSDPPTGYGYTF	TGTGCCACCAGTGATCCCCCGACAGGCTATGGCTACACCTTC
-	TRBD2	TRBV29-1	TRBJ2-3	CSVEGGAGGSTDTQYF	TGCAGCGTTGAAGGGGGAGCGGGAGGAAGCACAGATACGCAGTATTTT
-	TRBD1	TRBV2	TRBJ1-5	CASSTKTGGGSNQPQHF	TGTGCCAGCAGTACCAAGACAGGGGGGGGTAGCAATCAGCCCCAGCATTTT
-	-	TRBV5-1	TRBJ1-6	CASSLNGDSPLHF	TGCGCCAGCAGCTTGAACGGAGATTCACCCCTCCACTTT
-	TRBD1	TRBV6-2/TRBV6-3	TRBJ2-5	CASSGRQGIMKTQYF	TGTGCCAGCAGTGGACGACAGGGGATCATGAAGACCCAGTACTTC
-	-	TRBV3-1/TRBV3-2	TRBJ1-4	CASSYRGGYHNEKLFF	TGTGCCAGCAGCTACCGGGGGGGCTACCATAATGAAAAACTGTTTTTT
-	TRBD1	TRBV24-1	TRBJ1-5	CATSDSGTGNQPQHF	TGTGCCACCAGTGATTCCGGGACAGGGAATCAGCCCCAGCATTTT
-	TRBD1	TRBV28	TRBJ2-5	CASSSDSGQGGRETQYF	TGTGCCAGCAGTTCGGACTCCGGACAGGGGGGGAGAGAGACCCAGTACTTC
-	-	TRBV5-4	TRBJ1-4	CASSLDPRSTNEKLFF	TGTGCCAGCAGCTTGGACCCGAGGTCAACTAATGAAAAACTGTTTTTT
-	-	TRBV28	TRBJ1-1	CASSYGGSTEAFF	TGTGCCAGCAGTTATGGGGGGAGCACTGAAGCTTTCTTT